The source of this T cell receptor (beta chain) is a study of blood T cell repertoires in COVID-19 (dated by TCRdb to the early 2020s). Study-level background: The collaborator samples originated in the United States, Italy and Spain and spanned the acute and convalescent phases of COVID-19. The prospective study material was composed of cDNA or gDNA derived from T cells, B-cell-depleted T cells, or PBMCs. Deeply sampled blood TCRbeta repertoires from subjects exposed to, actively infected with, or recovered from COVID-19 were included in the dataset. A freely available public database, intended as a resource for researchers studying the immune response to SARS-CoV-2, is where the repertoires were released. The samples were drawn from two sources: the first 160 participants of the ongoing ImmuneRACE study, and 1,000 to 1,500 subjects contributed by 6 global collaborators. The sample metadata nearly always contained a de-identified subject ID, COVID-19 status, age in years and sex. Where available, HLA class I and class II types were obtained from metadata supplied by the sample provider rather than from assay-based typing.

Spanning cysteine to phenylalanine, the CDR3 consists of 13 amino acids. The retained sequence is limited to the CDR3, 39 bases, with the frame set at the first base. CDR1 and CDR2 are drawn from the germline V gene: SGHVS, FNYEAQ. The junction shows trimming of 2 bases on V and 1 base on J, plus 5 bases between the germline ends. On this clone: Which antigen it targets is not known. Base qualities are not at hand, and no much larger clone is one base apart.

Each collaborating institution followed its own protocols to collect whole blood in K2EDTA tubes. Collaborator samples were shipped for TCRbeta analysis as frozen whole blood, isolated PBMCs, or DNA extracted from either sample type. Results and caveats for the whole study, not just this receptor: The amount of clinical and demographic metadata varied by source and participant and was provided uncurated.

TCRbeta CDR3 regions were amplified from genomic DNA using the immunoSEQ Assay, a bias-controlled multiplex PCR. Per the source publication's procedure: The number of nucleated cells in each sample was estimated from the amplification of reference gene primers within the assay. Sequence reads were collapsed and filtered to measure the absolute abundance of every unique TCRbeta CDR3 rearrangement. Productive Simpson clonality was computed per sample as the square root of Simpson's diversity index over productive rearrangements. Imported from immuneACCESS, the table was reduced by TCRdb to in-frame sequences with V and J called. These copies leave out some clones; in studies compared against another copy, an unresolved V gene accounts for under half, and the cause of the remainder is not known. V and J calls and clone size follow that table, whereas D and trimming were derived from the DNA. This sample lists 150,000 or so clones; roughly 85% were detected once. Clones ranked in the top ten supply 3.3% of the sample.

The source is a human donor with acute or convalescent COVID-19. The donor label of this sample is uncertain. The chain is encoded by TRBV7-6 joined to TRBJ1-1; the D gene cannot be named for sure. Input material: peripheral blood. The nucleotides are TGTGCCAGCAGCTTACAGGAGAACACTGAAGCTTTCTTT. Translated, it gives CASSLQENTEAFF.